This TCR beta chain was documented in a study of blood T cell repertoires in COVID-19. This CDR3 has 15 amino acids. V lost 7 bases, J lost 1 base, and 6 bases stayed unmatched. The germline V gene has CDR1 MNHNY and CDR2 SVGAGI (reference sequence). Produced via immunoSEQ multiplex PCR; TCRdb's table is partial and in-frame only. There are approximately 290,000 clones in the sample; approximately 90% occur only once, and around 0.8% lies in the top ten. The chain links TRBV6-6 to TRBJ1-5, with TRBD1 matching 8 bases. The source is a man between 25 and 39 years old with acute or convalescent COVID-19. Specimen: peripheral blood. The CDR3 coding sequence is TGTGCCAGCATCCCGGACAGGGCCAGCAATCAGCCCCAGCATTTT. Translated: CASIPDRASNQPQHF.